This note documents a single T cell receptor beta chain sequence. Which antigen it targets is not known. Base quality data are lacking; no much larger clone is found one base away. Enrolling through a virtual design, the prospective study's participants ranged in age from roughly 18 to 89 years and lived across more than 20 United States geographic areas. In the prospective study, cohorts were assigned on the basis of participant-reported clinical history obtained from a screening survey and a study questionnaire. For ImmuneRACE Cohort 3, a participant was defined as recovered based on two consecutive negative NP/OP PCR tests, clearance by a healthcare professional, or resolution of symptoms. Each participant in the prospective study had whole blood, serum and a nasopharyngeal or oropharyngeal swab collected by mobile phlebotomists. Additional blood draws and questionnaires over an approximately two-month period could optionally be provided by prospective study participants. Blood samples from the prospective study were shipped frozen or at room temperature prior to DNA extraction.

The germline V gene gives CDR1 as WSHSY and CDR2 as SAAADI. Cut back by 0 bases and 5 bases, the V and J ends lie 13 bases apart. Counted from cysteine to phenylalanine, this CDR3 has 16 amino acids. The read is trimmed to its CDR3 DNA, 48 bases read in frame from base 1. TCRbeta CDR3 regions were amplified from genomic DNA using the immunoSEQ Assay, a bias-controlled multiplex PCR. The published analysis was carried out like this. The number of nucleated cells in each sample was estimated by amplification of reference gene primers within the assay. Sequence reads were collapsed and filtered to measure the absolute abundance of every unique TCRbeta CDR3 rearrangement. For each sample, productive Simpson clonality was calculated as the square root of Simpson's diversity index over productive rearrangements. This is the immuneACCESS table as TCRdb keeps it, with only in-frame sequences that have V and J called. A part of the clones is gone; compared with another copy, unresolved V genes explain less than half, and the rest is unexplained. V and J calls and clone size come straight from that table; D and trimming were deduced from the DNA. Present in this sample are about 150,000 clones, around 80% of which were seen just once. Clones ranked in the top ten supply approximately 6% of the sample.

The sample is drawn from a study of blood T cell repertoires in COVID-19 (dated by TCRdb to 2020 to 2021). Background for the entire study: Collaborator samples came from the United States, Italy and Spain and covered acute and convalescent phases of COVID-19. The material from the prospective study consisted of cDNA or gDNA derived from T cells, B-cell-depleted T cells, or PBMCs. Deeply sampled blood TCRbeta repertoires from subjects exposed to, actively infected with, or recovered from COVID-19 were included in the dataset. The repertoires were released in a freely available public database meant as a resource for research on the immune response to SARS-CoV-2. Samples were obtained from the ongoing ImmuneRACE study (first 160 participants) and from 1,254 subjects provided by 6 global collaborators. Nearly every sample came with metadata listing a de-identified subject ID, COVID-19 status, age in years and sex. HLA class I and class II types, where available, came from metadata supplied by the sample provider rather than from assay-based typing.

The paper's findings and limits, for the study overall: Clinical and demographic metadata were provided uncurated, with the amount varying by source and participant.

Source material: PBMCs or T cells enriched from blood (not recorded which). This receptor was taken from a woman in her forties or fifties who had recovered from COVID-19. The sequence is built from TRBV10-2 and TRBJ2-2; a confident D gene designation cannot be given. The nucleotide sequence is given as TGCGCCAGCAGTGAGTCATCTAGACTTAAGACCGGGGAGCTGTTTTTT. This translates into CASSESSRLKTGELFF.